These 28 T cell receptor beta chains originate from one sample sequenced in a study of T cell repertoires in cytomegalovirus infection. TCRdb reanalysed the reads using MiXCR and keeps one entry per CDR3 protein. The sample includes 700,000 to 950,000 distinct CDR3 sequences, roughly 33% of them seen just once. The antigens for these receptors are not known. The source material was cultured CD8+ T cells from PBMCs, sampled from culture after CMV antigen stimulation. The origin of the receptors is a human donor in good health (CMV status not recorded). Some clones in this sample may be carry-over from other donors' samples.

CDR3 residues: CASSTTSRGGQPQHF. The DNA for the CDR3 is TGTGCCAGCAGTACAACGAGCAGGGGAGGCCAGCCCCAGCATTTT. This chain uses TRBV28 with TRBJ1-5, with D possibly being TRBD1 (6 bases). There are 15 residues in the CDR3. The V gene's germline CDR1 is MDHEN and CDR2 SYDVKM. V gave up 5 bases and J gave up 7 bases, with 18 bases separating them.

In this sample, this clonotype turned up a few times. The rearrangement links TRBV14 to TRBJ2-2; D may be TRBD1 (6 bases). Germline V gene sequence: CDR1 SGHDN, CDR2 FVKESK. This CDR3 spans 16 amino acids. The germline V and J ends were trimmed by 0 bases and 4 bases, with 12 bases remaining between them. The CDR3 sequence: CASSQDRVGATGELFF. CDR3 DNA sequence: TGTGCCAGCAGCCAAGATCGGGTGGGGGCCACCGGGGAGCTGTTTTTT.

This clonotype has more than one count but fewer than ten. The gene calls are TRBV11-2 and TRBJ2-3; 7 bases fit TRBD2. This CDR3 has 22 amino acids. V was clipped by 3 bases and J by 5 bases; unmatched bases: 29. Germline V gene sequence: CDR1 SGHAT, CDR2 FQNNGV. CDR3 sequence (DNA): TGTGCCAGCAGCTTTTCCCCGCTTTCAGGGCCTAGCGCCGACACGGGGGGAGATACGCAGTATTTT. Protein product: CASSFSPLSGPSADTGGDTQYF.

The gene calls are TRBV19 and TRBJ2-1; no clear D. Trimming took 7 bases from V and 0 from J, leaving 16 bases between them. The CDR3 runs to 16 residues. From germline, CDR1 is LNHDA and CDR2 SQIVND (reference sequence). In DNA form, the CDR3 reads TGTGCCAGTAATGACATAACCCTGAGCTCCTACAATGAGCAGTTCTTC. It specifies CASNDITLSSYNEQFF. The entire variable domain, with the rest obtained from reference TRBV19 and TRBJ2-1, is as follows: DGGITQSPKYLFRKEGQNVTLSCEQNLNHDAMYWYRQDPGQGLRLIYYSQIVNDFQKGDIAEGYSVSREKKESFPLTVTSAQKNPTAFYLCASNDITLSSYNEQFFGPGTRLTVL.

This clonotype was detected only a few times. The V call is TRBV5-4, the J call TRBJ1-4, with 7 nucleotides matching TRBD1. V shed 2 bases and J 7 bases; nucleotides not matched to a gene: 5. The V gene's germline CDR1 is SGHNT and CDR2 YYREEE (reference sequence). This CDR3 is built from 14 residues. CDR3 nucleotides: TGTGCCAGCAGCTTTCAGGGGGTCGGTGAAAAACTGTTTTTT. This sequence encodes CASSFQGVGEKLFF.

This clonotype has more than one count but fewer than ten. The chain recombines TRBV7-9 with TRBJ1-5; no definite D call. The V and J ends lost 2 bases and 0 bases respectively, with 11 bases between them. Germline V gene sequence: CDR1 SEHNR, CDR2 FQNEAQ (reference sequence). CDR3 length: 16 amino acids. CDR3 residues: CASSLKSGDSNQPQHF. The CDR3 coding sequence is TGTGCCAGCAGCTTAAAGTCCGGAGATAGCAATCAGCCCCAGCATTTT.

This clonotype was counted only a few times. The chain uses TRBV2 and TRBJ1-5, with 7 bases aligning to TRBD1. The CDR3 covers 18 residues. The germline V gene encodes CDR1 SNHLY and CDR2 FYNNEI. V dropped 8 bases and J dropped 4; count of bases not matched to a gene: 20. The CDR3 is CASGGDSAGVLVNQPQHF. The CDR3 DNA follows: TGTGCCAGCGGGGGGGACAGCGCGGGAGTTTTAGTTAATCAGCCCCAGCATTTT.

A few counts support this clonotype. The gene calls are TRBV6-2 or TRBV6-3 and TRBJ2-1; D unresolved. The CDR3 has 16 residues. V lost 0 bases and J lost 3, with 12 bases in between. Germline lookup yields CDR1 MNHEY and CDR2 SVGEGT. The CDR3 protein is CASSYSITVSYNEQFF. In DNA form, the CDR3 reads TGTGCCAGCAGTTACTCGATTACAGTCAGCTACAATGAGCAGTTCTTC.

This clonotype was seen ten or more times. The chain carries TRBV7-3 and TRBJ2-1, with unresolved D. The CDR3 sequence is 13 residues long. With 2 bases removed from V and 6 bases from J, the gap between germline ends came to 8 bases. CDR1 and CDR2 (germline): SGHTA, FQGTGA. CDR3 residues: CASSLRPGNEQFF. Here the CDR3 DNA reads TGTGCCAGCAGCTTACGGCCGGGCAATGAGCAGTTCTTC.

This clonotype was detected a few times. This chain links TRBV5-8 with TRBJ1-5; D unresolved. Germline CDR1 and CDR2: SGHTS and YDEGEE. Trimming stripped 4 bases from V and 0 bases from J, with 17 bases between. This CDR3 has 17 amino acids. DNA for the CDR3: TGTGCCAGCAGCCCCGCAATACAGTCGAATAGCAATCAGCCCCAGCATTTT. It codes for CASSPAIQSNSNQPQHF.

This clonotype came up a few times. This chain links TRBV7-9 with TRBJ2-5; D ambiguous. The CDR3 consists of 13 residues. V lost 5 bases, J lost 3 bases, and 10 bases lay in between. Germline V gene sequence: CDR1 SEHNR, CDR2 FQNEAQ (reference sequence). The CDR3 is CASSPRSEETQYF. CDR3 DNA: TGTGCCAGCAGCCCTCGATCCGAAGAGACCCAGTACTTC.

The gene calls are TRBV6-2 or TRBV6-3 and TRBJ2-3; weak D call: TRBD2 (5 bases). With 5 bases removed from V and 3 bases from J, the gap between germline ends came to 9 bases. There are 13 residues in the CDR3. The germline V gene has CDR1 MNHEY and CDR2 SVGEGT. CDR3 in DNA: TGTGCCAGCAGTGGAAGGGAGACAGATACGCAGTATTTT. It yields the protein CASSGRETDTQYF.

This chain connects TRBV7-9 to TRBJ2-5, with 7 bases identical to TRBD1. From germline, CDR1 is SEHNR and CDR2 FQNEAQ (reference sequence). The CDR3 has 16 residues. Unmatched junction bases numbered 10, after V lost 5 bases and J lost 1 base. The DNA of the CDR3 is TGTGCCAGCAGCAAACCCGGGACAGAGATCCAAGAGACCCAGTACTTC. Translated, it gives CASSKPGTEIQETQYF.

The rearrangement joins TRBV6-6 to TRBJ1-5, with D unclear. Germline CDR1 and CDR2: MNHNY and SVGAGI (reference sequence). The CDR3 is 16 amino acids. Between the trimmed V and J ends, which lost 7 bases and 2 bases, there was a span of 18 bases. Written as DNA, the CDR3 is TGTGCCAGCAACATAAAAGGGATCCAGGGCAATCAGCCCCAGCATTTT. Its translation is CASNIKGIQGNQPQHF.

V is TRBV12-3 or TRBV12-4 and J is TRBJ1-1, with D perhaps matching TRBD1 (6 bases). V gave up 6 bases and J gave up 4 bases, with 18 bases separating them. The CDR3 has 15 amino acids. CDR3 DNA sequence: TGTGCCAGCAGCCTCAGGGTAAGGGGGAGCACTGAAGCTTTCTTT. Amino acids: CASSLRVRGSTEAFF.

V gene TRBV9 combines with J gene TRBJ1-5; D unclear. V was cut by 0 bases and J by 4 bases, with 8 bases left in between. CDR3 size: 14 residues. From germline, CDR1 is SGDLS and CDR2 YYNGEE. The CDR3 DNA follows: TGTGCCAGCAGCGTAGCGGAGGAGAATCAGCCCCAGCATTTT. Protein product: CASSVAEENQPQHF.

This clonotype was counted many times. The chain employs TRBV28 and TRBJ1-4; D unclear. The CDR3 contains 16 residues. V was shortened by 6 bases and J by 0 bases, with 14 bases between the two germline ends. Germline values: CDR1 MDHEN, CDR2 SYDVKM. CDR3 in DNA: TGTGCCAGCAGCCAGGCGGTAGTTGCAACTAATGAAAAACTGTTTTTT. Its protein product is CASSQAVVATNEKLFF. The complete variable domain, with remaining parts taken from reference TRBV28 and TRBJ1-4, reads DVKVTQSSRYLVKRTGEKVFLECVQDMDHENMFWYRQDPGLGLRLIYFSYDVKMKEKGDIPEGYSVSREKKERFSLILESASTNQTSMYLCASSQAVVATNEKLFFGSGTQLSVL.

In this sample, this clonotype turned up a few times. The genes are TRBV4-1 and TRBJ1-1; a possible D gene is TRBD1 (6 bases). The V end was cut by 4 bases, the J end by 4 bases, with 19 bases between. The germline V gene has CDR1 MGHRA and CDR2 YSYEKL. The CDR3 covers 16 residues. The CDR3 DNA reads TGCGCCAGCAGCCCGCGGGACCGGCAAGGGGGCACTGAAGCTTTCTTT. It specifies CASSPRDRQGGTEAFF.

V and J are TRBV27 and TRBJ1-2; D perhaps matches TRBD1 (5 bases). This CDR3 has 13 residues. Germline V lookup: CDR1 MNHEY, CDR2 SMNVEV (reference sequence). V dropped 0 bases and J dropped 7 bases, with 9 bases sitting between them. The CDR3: CASSLSGTGGYTF. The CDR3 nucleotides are TGTGCCAGCAGTTTATCAGGGACTGGTGGCTACACCTTC.

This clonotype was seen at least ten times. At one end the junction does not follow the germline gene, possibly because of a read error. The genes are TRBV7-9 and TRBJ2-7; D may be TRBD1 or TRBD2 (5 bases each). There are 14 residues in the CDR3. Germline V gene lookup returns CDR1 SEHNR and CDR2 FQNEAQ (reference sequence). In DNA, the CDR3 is TGTGCCAGCAGCCCAACTCGGGGCGGCTACAAGCAGTACTTC. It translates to CASSPTRGGYKQYF.

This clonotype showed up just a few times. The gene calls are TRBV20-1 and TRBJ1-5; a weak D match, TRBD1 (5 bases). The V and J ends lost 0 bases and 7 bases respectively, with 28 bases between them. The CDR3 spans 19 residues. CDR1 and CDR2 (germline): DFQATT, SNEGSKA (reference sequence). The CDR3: CSARDLTEVREGPGQPQHF. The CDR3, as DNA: TGCAGTGCTAGAGATTTGACCGAGGTCAGGGAGGGGCCGGGGCAGCCCCAGCATTTT.

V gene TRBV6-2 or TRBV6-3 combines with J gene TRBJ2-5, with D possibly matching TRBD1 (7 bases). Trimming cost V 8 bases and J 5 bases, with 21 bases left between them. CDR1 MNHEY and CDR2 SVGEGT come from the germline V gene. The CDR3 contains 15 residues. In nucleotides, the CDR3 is TGTGCCAGCGGGACTCTAGGACAGGTTGGGGAGACCCAGTACTTC. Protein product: CASGTLGQVGETQYF.

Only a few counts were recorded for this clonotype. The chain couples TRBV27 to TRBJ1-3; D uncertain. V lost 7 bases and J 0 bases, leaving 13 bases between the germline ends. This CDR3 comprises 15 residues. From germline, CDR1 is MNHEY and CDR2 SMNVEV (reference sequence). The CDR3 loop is CASKLAGSSGNTIYF. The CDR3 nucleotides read TGTGCCAGCAAACTGGCGGGAAGCTCTGGAAACACCATATATTTT.

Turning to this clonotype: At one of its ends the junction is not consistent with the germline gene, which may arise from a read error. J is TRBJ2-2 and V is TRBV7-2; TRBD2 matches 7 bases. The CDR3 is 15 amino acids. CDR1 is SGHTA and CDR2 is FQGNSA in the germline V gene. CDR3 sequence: CANSFFWEGTGELFF. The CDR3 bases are TGTGCCAACAGCTTTTTCTGGGAGGGCACCGGGGAGCTGTTTTTT.

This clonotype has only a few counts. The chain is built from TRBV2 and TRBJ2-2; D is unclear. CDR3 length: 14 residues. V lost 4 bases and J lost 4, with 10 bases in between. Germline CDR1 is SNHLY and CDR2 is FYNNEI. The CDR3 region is CASSGWSVTGELFF. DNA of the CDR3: TGTGCCAGCAGTGGGTGGTCTGTCACCGGGGAGCTGTTTTTT.

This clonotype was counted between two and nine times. CDR3 amino acids: CASSSQGTSEQYV. The CDR3 coding sequence is TGTGCCAGCAGCTCCCAGGGGACTAGCGAGCAGTACGTC. This chain connects TRBV5-8 to TRBJ2-7, with 8 bases fitting TRBD2. Unmatched junction bases numbered 5, after V lost 3 bases and J lost 6 bases. The CDR3 extends over 13 amino acids. Germline CDR1 is SGHTS and CDR2 is YDEGEE.

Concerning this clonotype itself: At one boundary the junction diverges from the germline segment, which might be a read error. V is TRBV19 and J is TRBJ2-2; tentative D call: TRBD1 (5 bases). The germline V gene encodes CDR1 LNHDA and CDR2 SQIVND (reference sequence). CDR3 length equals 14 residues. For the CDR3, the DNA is TGTGCCAGTAGTTTCCGACAGAACACCAGGGAGCTGTTTTTT. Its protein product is CASSFRQNTRELFF.

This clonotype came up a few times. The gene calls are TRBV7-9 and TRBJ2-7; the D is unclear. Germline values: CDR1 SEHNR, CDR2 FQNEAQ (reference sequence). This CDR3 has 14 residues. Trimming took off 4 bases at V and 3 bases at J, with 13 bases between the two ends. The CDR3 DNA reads TGTGCCAGCAGCTCAAGGCCGGCTTACTACGAGCAGTACTTC. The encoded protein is CASSSRPAYYEQYF.